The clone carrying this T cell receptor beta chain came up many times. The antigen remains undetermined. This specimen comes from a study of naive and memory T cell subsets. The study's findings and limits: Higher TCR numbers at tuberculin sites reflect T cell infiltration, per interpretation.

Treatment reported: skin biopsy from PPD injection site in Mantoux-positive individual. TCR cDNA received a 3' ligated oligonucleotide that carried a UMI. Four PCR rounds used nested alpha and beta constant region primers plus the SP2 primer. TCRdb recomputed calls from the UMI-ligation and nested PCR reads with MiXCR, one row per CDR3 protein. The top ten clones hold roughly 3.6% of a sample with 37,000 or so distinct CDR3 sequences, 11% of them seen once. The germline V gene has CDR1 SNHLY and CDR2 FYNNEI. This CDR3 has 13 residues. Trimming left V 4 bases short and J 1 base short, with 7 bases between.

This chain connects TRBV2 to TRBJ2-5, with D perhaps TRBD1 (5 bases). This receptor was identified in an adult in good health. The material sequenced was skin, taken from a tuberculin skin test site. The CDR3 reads CASSGQIQETQYF. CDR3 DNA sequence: TGTGCCAGCAGTGGACAGATCCAAGAGACCCAGTACTTC.